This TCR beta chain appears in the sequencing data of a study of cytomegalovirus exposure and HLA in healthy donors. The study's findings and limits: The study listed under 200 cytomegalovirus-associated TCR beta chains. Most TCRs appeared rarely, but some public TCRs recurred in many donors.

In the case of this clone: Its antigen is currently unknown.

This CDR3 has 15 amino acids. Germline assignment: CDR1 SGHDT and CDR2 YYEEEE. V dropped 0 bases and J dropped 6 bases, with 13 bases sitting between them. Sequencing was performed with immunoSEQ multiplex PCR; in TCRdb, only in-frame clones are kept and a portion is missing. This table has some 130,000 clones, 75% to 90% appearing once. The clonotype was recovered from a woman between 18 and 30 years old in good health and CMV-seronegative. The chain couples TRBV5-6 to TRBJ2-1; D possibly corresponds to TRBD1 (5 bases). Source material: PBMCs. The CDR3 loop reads CASSLVHRLGNEQFF. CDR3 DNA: TGTGCCAGCAGCTTGGTCCACAGGTTGGGCAATGAGCAGTTCTTC.